The 29 T cell receptor delta chains reported below all come from one sample, sequenced in a study of γδ T cells in repeated Plasmodium falciparum infection. Bulk repertoires came from Vgamma9/Vdelta2+ or Vdelta2-negative gammadelta T cells flow-sorted from PBMC. TCRdb reprocessed the multiplex PCR reads through CATT. The sample shows around 89,000 delta-chain clones, 1.4% of them seen only once. Sequenced: gamma-delta T cells from blood. The receptor source for this set is a pool of human donors (malaria-infected and uninfected, not separated).

Turning to this clone: The protein TCRdb lists belongs to a much larger clone and differs from this DNA's translation at residue 16, which points to a read error; the protein shown is made from the DNA. V is TRDV2 and J is TRDJ1, with TRDD3 matching 9 bases. The J gene was not available in TCRdb and was assigned here by matching the DNA to germline segments. The CDR3 totals 19 residues. The germline CDR1 and CDR2 sequences are GEAIGNYY and EKD. The CDR3 loop is CACDTLGLGENVWTDELIF. The CDR3 nucleotides are TGTGCCTGTGACACCCTAGGACTGGGGGAGAACGTTTGGACCGATGAACTCATCTTT.

Concerning this clone itself: One base separates it from a far larger clone, so it is likely a read error. Called V gene: TRDV2; the J gene was not called. Germline values: CDR1 GEAIGNYY, CDR2 EKD. The CDR3 has 15 residues. CDR3 sequence (DNA): TGTGCCTGTGACACCTTAACAAACCAAGACCCCAAGCTCATCTTT. Protein: CACDTLTNQDPKLIF.

This clone occurred a few times. With only one base between it and a far larger clone, this is likely a read error. The sample carries other DNA sequences with the same CDR3. V usage is TRDV1 and J usage is TRDJ1; 12 nucleotides agree with TRDD3. Per germline, CDR1 TSWWSYY and CDR2 QGS. The CDR3 consists of 22 residues. V was pared by 4 bases and J by 0 bases, with 21 bases of the junction left unmatched. The CDR3 coding sequence is TGTGCTCTTGGGGTCTCCTACATTCTTGTACTGGGGGATACTATGTACACCGATAAACTCATCTTT. Translating it yields CALGVSYILVLGDTMYTDKLIF.

This clone was detected only a few times. Given a far larger clone just one base away, this is likely a sequencing read error. The same CDR3 is also encoded by other DNA sequences in this sample. This chain links TRDV2 with TRDJ3; 7 bases fit TRDD3. In the absence of a J gene in TCRdb, the DNA was matched to germline to assign it here. V shed 4 bases, J shed 0 bases, and the junction held 17 bases outside the gene matches. The V gene's germline CDR1 is GEAIGNYY and CDR2 EKD. The CDR3 is 21 amino acids. CDR3 loop: CACDKVAPGGSSSWDTRQMFF. The DNA for the CDR3 is TGTGCCTGTGATAAAGTAGCTCCCGGGGGATCTAGCTCCTGGGACACCCGACAGATGTTTTTC.

A word on this clone: One base separates it from a far larger clone, so it is likely a read error. Distinct nucleotide sequences in the sample also encode this CDR3. V and J are TRDV2 and TRDJ3, with D maybe TRDD3 (5 bases). Here the J gene came from matching the DNA to germline, since TCRdb omits it. The CDR3 runs to 17 residues. Germline CDR1 GEAIGNYY, CDR2 EKD. The CDR3 DNA reads TGTGCCTGTGACACCGTAGGGAGCTCCTGGGACACCCGGCAGATGTTTTTC. Translation gives CACDTVGSSWDTRQMFF.

This clone was seen a few times. A far larger clone is one base from this, pointing to a likely read error. The same CDR3 can be traced to other DNA sequences in this sample. The chain employs TRDV1 and TRDJ1; 11 positions match TRDD3. Germline matching of the DNA provided the J gene here, since TCRdb leaves it blank. The CDR3 is 21 amino acids. The germline gives CDR1 TSWWSYY, CDR2 QGS. The CDR3 loop is CALGEPQPLPGWGIRTDKLIF. CDR3 DNA: TGTGCCCTTGGGGAACCCCAACCTCTTCCCGGATGGGGGATACGGACCGATAAACTCATCTTT.

This clone came up a few times. The rearrangement links TRDV1 to TRDJ1, with D uncertain. The J gene comes from matching the DNA to germline here; TCRdb lacks it. The germline V gene has CDR1 TSWWSYY and CDR2 QGS. The CDR3 is 14 residues long. V was trimmed by 4 bases and J by 3 bases, leaving 12 bases between them. The CDR3 DNA is TGTGCTCTTGGGGGAGCCCCTTTATCCGATAAACTCATCTTT. The encoded protein is CALGGAPLSDKLIF.

Many counts were recorded for this clone. The chain joins TRDV1 to TRDJ1; 8 positions agree with TRDD3. The CDR3 totals 17 residues. J lost 2 bases, V lost 0 bases, and 8 bases had no gene match. Germline loops: CDR1 TSWWSYY, CDR2 QGS. The CDR3 loop is CALGELHTVGDTDKLIF. CDR3 in DNA: TGTGCTCTTGGGGAACTACATACGGTGGGGGATACCGATAAACTCATCTTT.

This clone has only a few counts. TCRdb assigns this DNA the protein of a much larger clone, which departs from its translation at residue 18; this likely reflects a read error, and the protein shown comes from translating the DNA. The V gene is TRDV1, the J gene TRDJ1, with 10 positions matching TRDD3. CDR1 and CDR2 (germline): TSWWSYY, QGS. CDR3 length: 23 amino acids. The V and J ends lost 3 bases and 3 bases, in that order; junction bases with no gene match: 28. The CDR3 bases are TGTGCTCTTGGGGAGTTACCCCTACGACCGTTACTGGGGGATCGACCGTACGCCGATAAACTCATCTTT. Its translation is CALGELPLRPLLGDRPYADKLIF.

In its sample, this clone was seen a few times. TCRdb's listed protein matches a much larger clone and diverges from this DNA's translation at residue 11, likely through a read error; the protein shown comes from the DNA. The rearrangement joins TRDV2 to TRDJ3, with 13 bases matching TRDD3. Germline V lookup: CDR1 GEAIGNYY, CDR2 EKD. This CDR3 is built from 19 residues. The trim removed 2 bases at V and 2 bases at J, leaving 5 bases unmatched. The CDR3 spells CACDKVLGDTAWDTRQMFF. CDR3 in DNA: TGTGCCTGTGACAAAGTACTGGGGGATACGGCCTGGGACACCCGACAGATGTTTTTC.

This clone was recorded a few times. The protein given by TCRdb reflects a much larger clone and differs at residue 15 from this DNA's translation, likely from a read error; the protein shown is the DNA's translation. This sequence joins TRDV1 and TRDJ1, with TRDD3 matching over 11 bases. The V segment lost 0 bases and the J segment 8 bases; nucleotides outside the gene matches: 17. CDR1 and CDR2 (germline): TSWWSYY, QGS. This CDR3 is built from 19 residues. In nucleotides, the CDR3 is TGTGCTCTTGGGGAACTGGGTTCTTGGGGGATACGAGACGGCGAAAAACTCATCTTT. Amino acid sequence: CALGELGSWGIRDGEKLIF.

This clone was seen a few times. This likely reflects a read error, since a far larger clone is one base away. Other DNA sequences in the same sample also yield this CDR3. The V and J genes are TRDV2 and TRDJ1, with D possibly matching TRDD3 (6 bases). The CDR3 is 14 amino acids. V gave up 3 bases and J gave up 2 bases, with 12 bases separating them. Per germline, CDR1 GEAIGNYY and CDR2 EKD. The CDR3 DNA follows: TGTGCCTGTGACTCACTGGGACTGACCGATAAACTCATCTTT. The encoded protein is CACDSLGLTDKLIF.

Many counts were recorded for this clone. TCRdb's listed protein matches a much larger clone and diverges from this DNA's translation at residue 9, likely through a read error; the protein shown comes from the DNA. The CDR3 region is CACDTVGEVPRTDKLIF. The DNA for the CDR3 is TGTGCCTGTGACACCGTGGGGGAGGTCCCGAGAACCGATAAACTCATCTTT. The chain uses TRDV2 and TRDJ1, with 7 positions matching TRDD3. The CDR3 is 17 residues long. With V trimmed by 0 bases and J by 2 bases, 11 bases remained unmatched. The germline V gene has CDR1 GEAIGNYY and CDR2 EKD.

This clone was seen repeatedly, ten times or more. For this DNA, TCRdb reports the protein of a much larger clone, which diverges at residue 8, most likely from a read error; the protein presented here is translated directly from the DNA. The chain joins TRDV1 to TRDJ1, with D possibly being TRDD3 (7 bases). The germline V gene has CDR1 TSWWSYY and CDR2 QGS. This CDR3 region has 20 residues. Trimming removed 4 bases at V and 2 bases at J, with 29 bases between. The CDR3 is CALGGSFLLLMGIVTDKLIF. The DNA of the CDR3 is TGTGCTCTTGGGGGGTCCTTTCTCCTACTCATGGGGATAGTAACCGATAAACTCATCTTT.

The table lists this clone with a few counts. A far larger clone differs by one base, so this is likely a read error. This specimen includes other DNA sequences encoding the same CDR3. This rearrangement joins TRDV1 to TRDJ1; the match to TRDD3 covers 9 bases. As TCRdb names no J gene, one was assigned here on the basis of a DNA match to germline. The CDR3 consists of 22 residues. V trimming: 3 bases; J trimming: 1 base; junction bases outside the gene matches: 24. Germline V lookup: CDR1 TSWWSYY, CDR2 QGS. The CDR3 is CALGEPGLPTFLGDRGTDKLIF. CDR3 sequence (DNA): TGTGCTCTTGGGGAGCCCGGCCTTCCCACGTTCTTGGGGGATAGGGGCACCGATAAACTCATCTTT.

This clone has ten or more counts. One base separates it from a far larger clone, so it is likely a read error. The same CDR3 arises from other DNA sequences in this sample as well. The chain employs TRDV2 and TRDJ1; 8 nucleotides agree with TRDD3. Looked up from germline, CDR1 is GEAIGNYY and CDR2 is EKD. The CDR3 runs 17 residues. The CDR3 protein is CACDTVGGSGVTDKLIF. The CDR3 DNA is TGTGCCTGCGACACCGTTGGGGGATCCGGGGTCACCGATAAACTCATCTTT.

This clone was recorded many times. V and J are TRDV2 and TRDJ1; 9 bases line up with TRDD3. This CDR3 is built from 16 residues. V lost 3 bases and J lost 0; bases outside the gene matches: 7. CDR1 and CDR2 from the germline V gene are GEAIGNYY and EKD. The CDR3: CACDRLGEGYTDKLIF. The CDR3 region has the DNA TGTGCCTGTGACCGACTGGGGGAAGGGTACACCGATAAACTCATCTTT.

As concerns this clone: The protein recorded in TCRdb matches a much larger clone and deviates from this DNA's translation at residue 3, suggesting a read error; the protein here is obtained by translating the DNA. The CDR3 region is CAWDDLLGDTPAYTDKLIF. For the CDR3, the DNA is TGTGCCTGGGACGATTTACTGGGGGATACGCCCGCGTACACCGATAAACTCATCTTT. This chain connects TRDV2 to TRDJ1; 13 positions match TRDD3. The J gene comes from matching the DNA to germline here; TCRdb lacks it. The CDR3 is made up of 19 amino acids. CDR1 and CDR2 (germline): GEAIGNYY, EKD. J was trimmed by 0 bases and V by 7 bases; bases with no gene match: 16.

Note on this clone: This likely stems from a read error, as it lies one base from a far larger clone. The same CDR3 also results from other DNA sequences found in this sample. The V call is TRDV1, the J call TRDJ1, with 9 bases aligning to TRDD3. Germline lookup yields CDR1 TSWWSYY and CDR2 QGS. This CDR3 spans 30 amino acids. Losses at the gene ends were 0 bases for V and 2 bases for J; bases not matched to a gene: 46. CDR3 DNA: TGTGCTCTTGGGGAACTAGGGACCAGGAGAATAAGGTCTACAACAGGTGGGGGATATTCTGGCCCCCTATTTACCGATAAACTCATCTTT. Translating gives CALGELGTRRIRSTTGGGYSGPLFTDKLIF.

This clone was counted ten times or more. This likely came from a read error, as a far larger clone is one base away. The same CDR3 also results from other DNA sequences found in this sample. The chain couples TRDV2 to TRDJ2; 13 positions match TRDD3. This CDR3 is built from 20 residues. Germline CDR1 GEAIGNYY, CDR2 EKD. The trim removed 4 bases at V and 5 bases at J, leaving 18 bases unmatched. The CDR3 region is CACDPVYPSTGGYGTAQLFF. CDR3 in DNA: TGTGCCTGTGATCCTGTATATCCCAGTACTGGGGGATACGGCACAGCACAACTCTTCTTT.

This clone was counted many times. This sequence joins TRDV2 and TRDJ3; D unresolved. The V end was cut by 0 bases, the J end by 5 bases, with 13 bases between. The CDR3 has 17 residues. Germline V gives CDR1 GEAIGNYY, CDR2 EKD. CDR3 sequence (DNA): TGTGCCTGTGACACCGTCACTGCATCCCGGGACACCCGACAGATGTTTTTC. Translated: CACDTVTASRDTRQMFF.

By sample share, this clone is medium-sized. Within the sample, other DNA sequences also encode this same CDR3. The CDR3 is CACEPLLTDKLIF. CDR3 coding DNA: TGTGCCTGTGAGCCTCTATTGACCGATAAACTCATCTTT. The chain employs TRDV2 and TRDJ1, with D unresolved. Germline V gives CDR1 GEAIGNYY, CDR2 EKD. Trimming removed 4 bases at V and 2 bases at J, with 10 bases between. This CDR3 has 13 amino acids.

The rearrangement links TRDV1 to TRDJ1; 13 bases map to TRDD3. No J segment appears in TCRdb, so it was assigned here by matching the sequence to germline. Trimming at V came to 4 bases and at J to 0 bases, leaving 41 bases not matched to a gene. This CDR3 has 29 amino acids. Germline CDR1 and CDR2: TSWWSYY and QGS. The CDR3 here is CALGVNIPLLRVTGGYAADRGQYTDKLIF. CDR3 DNA sequence: TGTGCTCTTGGGGTCAACATTCCCCTACTTCGCGTTACTGGGGGATACGCGGCGGATCGGGGTCAGTACACCGATAAACTCATCTTT.

This clone was counted between two and nine times. It differs at one base from a far larger clone, so likely a read error. Other nucleotide sequences in the sample specify the same CDR3. This rearrangement joins TRDV1 to TRDJ1; 11 nucleotides agree with TRDD3. In the absence of a J gene in TCRdb, the DNA was matched to germline to assign it here. This CDR3 spans 19 amino acids. Losses at the gene ends were 4 bases for V and 0 bases for J; bases not matched to a gene: 13. Germline V gene lookup returns CDR1 TSWWSYY and CDR2 QGS. DNA for the CDR3: TGTGCTCTTGGGGTGCCCCTACTGGGGGATAGGAAGTACACCGATAAACTCATCTTT. Its translation: CALGVPLLGDRKYTDKLIF.

This clone has a handful of counts. TCRdb assigns this DNA the protein of a much larger clone, which departs from its translation at residue 14; this likely reflects a read error, and the protein shown comes from translating the DNA. V gene TRDV1 combines with J gene TRDJ1; 7 bases fit TRDD3. TCRdb offers no J gene call, so here the DNA was matched to germline to obtain one. The V gene's germline CDR1 is TSWWSYY and CDR2 QGS. The length of the CDR3 is 19 residues. Unmatched junction bases numbered 19, after V lost 3 bases and J lost 3 bases. CDR3 nucleotide sequence: TGTGCTCTTGGGGACTCCCATCGAAGTGGATACGTATACGCCGATAAACTCATCTTT. Its translation is CALGDSHRSGYVYADKLIF.

On this clone itself: TCRdb's protein, taken from a much larger clone, differs from this DNA's translation at residue 8, likely owing to a read error; the protein displayed comes from the DNA. The chain carries TRDV2 and TRDJ3, with unresolved D. TCRdb gives no J gene; it was assigned here by matching the DNA to germline. The CDR3 length is 16 residues. V lost 0 bases and J 2 bases, leaving 7 bases between the germline ends. Germline values: CDR1 GEAIGNYY, CDR2 EKD. The CDR3 reads CACDTLLPWDTRQMFF. The CDR3 bases are TGTGCCTGTGACACCTTACTCCCCTGGGACACCCGACAGATGTTTTTC.

This clone was seen more than once but under ten times. The protein given by TCRdb reflects a much larger clone and differs at residue 4 from this DNA's translation, likely from a read error; the protein shown is the DNA's translation. The gene calls are TRDV1 and TRDJ1, with 8 positions matching TRDD3. In germline, CDR1 is TSWWSYY, CDR2 QGS. This CDR3 has 19 residues. CDR3 DNA: TGTGCTCTTGAGGAACTTTATAACTCGGACTGGGGGTACACCGATAAACTCATCTTT. Amino acids: CALEELYNSDWGYTDKLIF.

A note on this clone: It differs at one base from a far larger clone, so likely a read error. This sample includes further DNA sequences coding for the same CDR3. The chain carries TRDV1 and TRDJ1; 7 positions agree with TRDD3. TCRdb carries no J gene annotation; the J gene was assigned here by matching the DNA with germline. CDR3 size: 15 residues. The germline V gene has CDR1 TSWWSYY and CDR2 QGS. The CDR3 region has the DNA TGTGCCCTCGGGATCGGTGGGGGACTACTCGATAAACTCATCTTT. As protein: CALGIGGGLLDKLIF.

This clone was observed a handful of times. This DNA's translation and the protein TCRdb lists, from a much larger clone, do not match at residue 8, likely due to a read error; the protein shown is translated from the DNA. The chain couples TRDV1 to TRDJ1, with 11 bases matching TRDD3. Here the J gene came from matching the DNA to germline, since TCRdb omits it. Germline loops: CDR1 TSWWSYY, CDR2 QGS. This CDR3 region has 16 residues. Trimming took 1 base from V and 8 from J; bases not matched to a gene: 9. CDR3 sequence: CALGEPHSLGDSKLIF. As DNA, the CDR3 is TGTGCTCTTGGGGAACCCCACTCACTGGGGGATAGCAAACTCATCTTT.